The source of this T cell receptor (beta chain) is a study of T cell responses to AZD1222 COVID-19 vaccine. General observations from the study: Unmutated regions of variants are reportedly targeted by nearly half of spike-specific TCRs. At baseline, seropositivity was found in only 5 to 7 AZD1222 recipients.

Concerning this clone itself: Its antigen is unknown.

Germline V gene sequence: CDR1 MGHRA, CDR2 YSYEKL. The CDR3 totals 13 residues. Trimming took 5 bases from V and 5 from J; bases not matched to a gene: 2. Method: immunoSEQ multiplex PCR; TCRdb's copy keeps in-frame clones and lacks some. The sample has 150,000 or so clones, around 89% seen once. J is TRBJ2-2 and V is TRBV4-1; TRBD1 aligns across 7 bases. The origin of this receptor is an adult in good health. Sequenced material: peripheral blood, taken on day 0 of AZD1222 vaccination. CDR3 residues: CASSSQGTGELFF. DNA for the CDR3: TGCGCCAGCAGCTCACAGGGGACCGGGGAGCTGTTTTTT.